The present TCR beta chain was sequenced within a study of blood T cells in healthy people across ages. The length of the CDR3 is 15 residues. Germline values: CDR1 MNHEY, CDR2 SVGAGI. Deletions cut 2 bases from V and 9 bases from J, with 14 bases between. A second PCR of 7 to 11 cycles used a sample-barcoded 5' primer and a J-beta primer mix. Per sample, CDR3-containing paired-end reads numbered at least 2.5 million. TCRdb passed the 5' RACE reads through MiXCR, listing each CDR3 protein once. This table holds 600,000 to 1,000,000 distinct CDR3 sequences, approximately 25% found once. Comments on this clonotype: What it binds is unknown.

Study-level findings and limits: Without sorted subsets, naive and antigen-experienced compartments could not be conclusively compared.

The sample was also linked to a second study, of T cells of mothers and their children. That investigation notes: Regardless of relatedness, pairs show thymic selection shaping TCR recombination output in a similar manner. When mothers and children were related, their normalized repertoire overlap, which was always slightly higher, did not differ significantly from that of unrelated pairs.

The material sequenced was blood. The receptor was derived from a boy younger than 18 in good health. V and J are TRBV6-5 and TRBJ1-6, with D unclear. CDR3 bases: TGTGCCAGCAGTTACCACCGAGAGGGTGGTTCACCCCTCCACTTT. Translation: CASSYHREGGSPLHF.